This T cell receptor (beta chain) was sequenced during a study of CD8+ T cells in alopecia areata. Findings and limits, study-wide: Sequencing of scalp samples also captures resident alphabeta T cells of normal skin.

Trimming removed 3 bases at V and 4 bases at J, with 11 bases between. The CDR3 contains 14 residues. CDR1 is SGHRS, CDR2 YFSETQ, per germline. Sequencing templates came from extracted RNA that was reverse transcribed into cDNA. Clones were read by immunoSEQ multiplex PCR, and TCRdb kept only the in-frame ones, dropping some. The sample contains some 180,000 clones, about 48% of which appear only once. This sample's treatment: oral pan-JAK inhibitor, 5-10 mg twice daily. Notes on this clone: Its matching antigen is unknown.

The chain carries TRBV5-1 and TRBJ1-5; tentatively, D is TRBD1 (5 bases). Here the sequenced sample was CD8+ T cells sorted from blood, taken at week 24, from a patient treated with tofacitinib. The sequence was collected from a human donor with alopecia areata. The CDR3 protein is CASSWGTGNQPQHF. The CDR3 DNA reads TGCGCCAGCAGCTGGGGGACGGGGAATCAGCCCCAGCATTTT.